The TCR beta chain described here comes from a study of T cell responses to AZD1222 COVID-19 vaccine (dated by TCRdb to the early 2020s). For context, the study as a whole: A total of just over 230 trial participants underwent TCR sequencing, of whom around 200 received two doses of AZD1222 and 26 received two doses of the MenACWY control vaccine. Trial participants were enrolled by age into 18-55, 56-69 and 70-plus year subgroups, with about 150, 28 and 57 TCR-sequenced participants respectively. Study-wide conclusions, independent of this receptor: Conclusions about previously exposed vaccinees were limited because only a handful of AZD1222 recipients were SARS-CoV-2 seropositive at baseline. No day 14 peak-response samples were available, so repertoires were characterized only after the peak T cell response. The 56-69-year group was small, and its depth increase did not reach significance, likely because of low power. Vaccine-associated CD4 TCRs spanned the whole spike protein, with dominant responses in regions 160-218 and 743-854. Participants were mostly white British and included more females than males, and it was suggested by the authors that clonal diversity may have been underestimated. Nearly half of unique spike-specific TCRs reportedly recognized epitopes outside regions mutated in the B.1.351 and B.1.1.7 variants. Spike-specific TCR breadth and depth rose significantly after two AZD1222 doses compared with day 0 and with MenACWY recipients.

Taken from the germline V gene (reference sequence), the CDR1 and CDR2 loops are SGHKS and YYEKEE. V is cut back by 0 bases and J by 5 bases, with 10 bases in the junction unmatched. Spanning cysteine to phenylalanine, the CDR3 consists of 17 amino acids. Just the 51-base CDR3 DNA is kept, in frame starting at base 1. The CDR3 regions of human TCRbeta chains were subjected to immunosequencing. The original pipeline was this. Repertoire TCRs were matched against a reference library of SARS-CoV-2-specific TCRs generated with the MIRA antigen-specificity platform. Breadth was defined as the fraction of unique TCRs that were SARS-CoV-2-associated, and depth was defined as the fraction of total T cells that were SARS-CoV-2-associated. Using the MIRA data, each spike-specific TCR was assigned both to the spike region to which the TCR was reactive and to a CD4 or CD8 class. Log10-transformed breadth and depth values were compared by one-way ANOVA with Sidak's multiple comparisons tests. TCRdb stores this immuneACCESS table with in-frame sequences only. Part of the clones is absent; in the studies checked, under half of the shortfall reflects unresolved V genes, and no reason is known for the rest. Clone size and V and J calls were adopted from that table, with D and trimming inferred from the DNA. The sample table contains roughly 60,000 clones; only one count was recorded for over 60% of them. The ten largest account for less than 4% of the sample.

On this clone itself: There is no known antigen for this receptor. The sample holds no much larger clone one base away, and base qualities are not on file.

This sample's time point label indicates: about 28 days (+/-7) after the second vaccine dose. AZD1222 recipients with second doses at about 4 weeks or about 12 weeks were pooled, because spike-specific TCR depth and breadth did not differ between schedules. Samples from vaccinated people were obtained from the UK trials COV001 and COV002, which included a single-blind randomized controlled phase 2/3 trial of AZD1222 (ChAdOx1 nCoV-19) in healthy adults. For TCRbeta chain sequencing, PBMC samples from trial participants were taken at day 0 and at day 28 after the second dose. Sequenced here: peripheral blood, sampled 28 days after the second AZD1222 dose. The chain uses TRBV5-5 and TRBJ1-4; TRBD1 matches 7 bases in the middle. The sequence came from an adult who received the AZD1222 COVID-19 vaccine. In nucleotides, the sequence is TGTGCCAGCAGCTTGGGACAGGGAGCGGAAAAAAATGAAAAACTGTTTTTT. This is translated as CASSLGQGAEKNEKLFF.